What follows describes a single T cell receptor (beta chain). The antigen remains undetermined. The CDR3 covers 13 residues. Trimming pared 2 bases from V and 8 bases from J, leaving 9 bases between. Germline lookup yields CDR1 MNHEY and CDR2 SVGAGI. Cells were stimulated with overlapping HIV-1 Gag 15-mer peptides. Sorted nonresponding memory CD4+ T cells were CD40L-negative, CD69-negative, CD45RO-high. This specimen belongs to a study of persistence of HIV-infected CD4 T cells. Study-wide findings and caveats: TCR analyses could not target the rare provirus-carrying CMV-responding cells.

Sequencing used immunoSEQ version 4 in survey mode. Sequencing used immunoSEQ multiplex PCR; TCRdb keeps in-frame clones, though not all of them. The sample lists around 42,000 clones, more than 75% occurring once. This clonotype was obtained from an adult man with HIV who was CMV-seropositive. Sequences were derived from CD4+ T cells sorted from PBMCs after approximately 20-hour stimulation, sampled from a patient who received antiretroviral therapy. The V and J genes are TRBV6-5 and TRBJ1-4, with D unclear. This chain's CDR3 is CASSYTTHEKLFF. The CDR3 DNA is TGTGCCAGCAGTTACACCACTCACGAAAAACTGTTTTTT.